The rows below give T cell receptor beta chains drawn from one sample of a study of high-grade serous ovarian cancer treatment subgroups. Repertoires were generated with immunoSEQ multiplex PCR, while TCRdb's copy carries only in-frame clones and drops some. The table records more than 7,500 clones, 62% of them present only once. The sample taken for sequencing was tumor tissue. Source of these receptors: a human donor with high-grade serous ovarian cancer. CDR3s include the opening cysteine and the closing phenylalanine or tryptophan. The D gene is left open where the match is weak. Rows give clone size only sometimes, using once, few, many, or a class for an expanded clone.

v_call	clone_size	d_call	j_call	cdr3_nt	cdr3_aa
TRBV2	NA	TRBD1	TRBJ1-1	TGTGCCAGAGGGACAGGCTATCCGGGGACTGAAGCTTTCTTT	CARGTGYPGTEAFF
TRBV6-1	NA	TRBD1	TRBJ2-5	TGTGCCAGCAGGAAGGAGACAGGGCTGGAGACCCAGTACTTC	CASRKETGLETQYF
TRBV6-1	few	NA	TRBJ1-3	TGTGCCAGCAGTGTGAAGGTTTCGAACACCATATATTTT	CASSVKVSNTIYF
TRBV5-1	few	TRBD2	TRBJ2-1	TGCGCCAGCAGCTTGGCCTCCAGCGGGGGACGAGGGAATGAGCAGTTCTTC	CASSLASSGGRGNEQFF
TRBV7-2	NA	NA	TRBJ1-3	TGTGCCAGCAGCTCGGCACGCTCTGGAAACACCATATATTTT	CASSSARSGNTIYF
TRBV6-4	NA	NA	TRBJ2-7	TGTGCCAGCAGTGACTGGATTGGGGGCGAGCAGTACTTC	CASSDWIGGEQYF
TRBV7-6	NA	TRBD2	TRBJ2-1	TGTGCCAGCAGCTTAGAGGCTCCGGGAGGGCCTTTGTACAATGAGCAGTTCTTC	CASSLEAPGGPLYNEQFF
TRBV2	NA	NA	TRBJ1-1	TGTGCCAGCACCGGACCCAACACTGAAGCTTTCTTT	CASTGPNTEAFF
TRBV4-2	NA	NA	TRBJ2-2	TGTGCCAGCAGCCAAGGCAGGAACCCCGGGGAGCTGTTTTTT	CASSQGRNPGELFF
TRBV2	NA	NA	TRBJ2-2	TGTGCCAGCAGCCCTAACATGGGGACCGGGGAGCTGTTTTTT	CASSPNMGTGELFF
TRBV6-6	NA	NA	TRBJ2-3	TGTGCCAGCAGTTACCCTTTCACAGATACGCAGTATTTT	CASSYPFTDTQYF
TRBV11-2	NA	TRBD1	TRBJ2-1	TGTGCCAGCAGCTTATCAGGGGGAGAGTATTCCTACAATGAGCAGTTCTTC	CASSLSGGEYSYNEQFF
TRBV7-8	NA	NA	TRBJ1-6	TGTGCCAGCAGTCCCACGGGGGCTGAACCCCTCCACTTT	CASSPTGAEPLHF
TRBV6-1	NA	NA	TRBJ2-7	TGTGCCAGCAGGGAGGACTACGAGCAGTACTTC	CASREDYEQYF
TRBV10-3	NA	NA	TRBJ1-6	TGTGCCATCAGTGAGGTGGGGTGGGGTTCACCCCTCCACTTT	CAISEVGWGSPLHF
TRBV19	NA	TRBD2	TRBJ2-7	TGTGCCAGTAGTATCCTGGGGGGGAGCGAGCAGTACTTC	CASSILGGSEQYF
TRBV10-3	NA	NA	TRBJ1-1	TGTGCCATCAGTGAGTCGCAAGGGACCGAAGCTTTCTTT	CAISESQGTEAFF
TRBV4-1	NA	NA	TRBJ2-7	TGCGCCAGCAGCCAAGCGTCGGGATACGGCGGGAAAAACGAGCAGTACTTC	CASSQASGYGGKNEQYF
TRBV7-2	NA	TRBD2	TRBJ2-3	TGTGCCAGCAGCCCTTTCGGGAGGATCCCCGATACGCAGTATTTT	CASSPFGRIPDTQYF
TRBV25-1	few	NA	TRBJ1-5	TGTGCCAGCAGTGATGTACAGGGAAATCAGCCCCAGCATTTT	CASSDVQGNQPQHF